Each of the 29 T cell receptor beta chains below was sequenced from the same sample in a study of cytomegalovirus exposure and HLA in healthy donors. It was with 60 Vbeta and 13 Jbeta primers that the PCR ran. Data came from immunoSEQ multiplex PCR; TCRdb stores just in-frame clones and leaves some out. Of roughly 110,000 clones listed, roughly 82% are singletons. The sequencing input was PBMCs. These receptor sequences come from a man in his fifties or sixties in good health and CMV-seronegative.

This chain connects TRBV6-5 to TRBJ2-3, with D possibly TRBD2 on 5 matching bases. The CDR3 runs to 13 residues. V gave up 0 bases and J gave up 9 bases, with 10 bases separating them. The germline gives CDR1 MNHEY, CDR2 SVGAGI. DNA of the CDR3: TGTGCCAGCAGTTACTCGAGGGCAGGCACGCAGTATTTT. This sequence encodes CASSYSRAGTQYF.

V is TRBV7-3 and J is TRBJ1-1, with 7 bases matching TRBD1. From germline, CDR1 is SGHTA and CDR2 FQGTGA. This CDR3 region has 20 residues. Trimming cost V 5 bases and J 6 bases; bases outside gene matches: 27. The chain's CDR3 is CASSESPPQRGQVQASEAFF. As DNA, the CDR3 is TGTGCCAGCAGCGAGAGTCCACCGCAGAGAGGACAGGTGCAGGCCTCTGAAGCTTTCTTT.

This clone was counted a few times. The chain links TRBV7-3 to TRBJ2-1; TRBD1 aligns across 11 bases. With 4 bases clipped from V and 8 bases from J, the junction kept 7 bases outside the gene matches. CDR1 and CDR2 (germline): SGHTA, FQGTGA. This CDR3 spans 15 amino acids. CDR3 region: CASSSPGQGVYEQFF. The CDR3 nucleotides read TGTGCCAGCAGCTCACCGGGACAGGGGGTCTATGAGCAGTTCTTC.

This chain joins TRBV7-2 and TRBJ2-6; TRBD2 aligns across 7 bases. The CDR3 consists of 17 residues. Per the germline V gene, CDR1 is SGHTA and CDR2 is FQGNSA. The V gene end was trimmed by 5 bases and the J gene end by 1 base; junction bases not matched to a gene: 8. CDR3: CASSLGGTGSGANVLTF. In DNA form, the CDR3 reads TGTGCCAGCAGCCTCGGGGGGACGGGGTCTGGGGCCAACGTCCTGACTTTC.

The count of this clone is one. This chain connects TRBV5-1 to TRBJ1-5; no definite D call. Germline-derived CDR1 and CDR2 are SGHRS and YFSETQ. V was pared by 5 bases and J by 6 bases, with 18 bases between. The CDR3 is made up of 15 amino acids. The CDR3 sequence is CASSLYPGESQPQHF. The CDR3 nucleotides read TGCGCCAGCAGTCTTTACCCGGGAGAAAGTCAGCCCCAGCATTTT.

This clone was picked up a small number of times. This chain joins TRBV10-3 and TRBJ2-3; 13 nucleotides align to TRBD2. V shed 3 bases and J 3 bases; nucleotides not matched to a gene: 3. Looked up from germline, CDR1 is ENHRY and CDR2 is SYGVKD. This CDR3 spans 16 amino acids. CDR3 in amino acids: CAISDQLAGGTDTQYF. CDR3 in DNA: TGTGCCATCAGTGACCAACTAGCGGGGGGGACAGATACGCAGTATTTT.

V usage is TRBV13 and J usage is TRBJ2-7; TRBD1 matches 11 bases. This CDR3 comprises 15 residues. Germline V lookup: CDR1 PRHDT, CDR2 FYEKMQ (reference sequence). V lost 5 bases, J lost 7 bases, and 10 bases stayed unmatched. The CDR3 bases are TGTGCCAGCAGCCTATACGGACAGGGGGCGCGGGAGCAGTACGTC. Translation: CASSLYGQGAREQYV.

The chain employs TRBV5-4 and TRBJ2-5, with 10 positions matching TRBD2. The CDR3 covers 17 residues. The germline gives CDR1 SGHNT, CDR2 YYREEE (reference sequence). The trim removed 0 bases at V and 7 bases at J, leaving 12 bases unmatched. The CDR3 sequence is CASSLVMELAGVGTQYF. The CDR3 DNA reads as TGTGCCAGCAGCTTGGTGATGGAGCTAGCGGGGGTTGGGACCCAGTACTTC.

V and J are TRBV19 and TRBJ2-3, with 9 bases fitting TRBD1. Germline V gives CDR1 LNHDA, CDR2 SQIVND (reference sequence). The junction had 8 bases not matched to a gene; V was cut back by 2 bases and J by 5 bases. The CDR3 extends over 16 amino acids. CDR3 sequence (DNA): TGTGCCAGTAGTATACGACCGGGACAGGGTGTAGATACGCAGTATTTT. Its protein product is CASSIRPGQGVDTQYF.

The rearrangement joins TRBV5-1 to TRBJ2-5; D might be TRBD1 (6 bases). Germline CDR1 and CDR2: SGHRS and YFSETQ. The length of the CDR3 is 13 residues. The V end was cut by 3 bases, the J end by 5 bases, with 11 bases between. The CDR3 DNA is TGCGCCAGCAGCTCAGGGGACCGGGAGACCCAGTACTTC. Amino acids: CASSSGDRETQYF.

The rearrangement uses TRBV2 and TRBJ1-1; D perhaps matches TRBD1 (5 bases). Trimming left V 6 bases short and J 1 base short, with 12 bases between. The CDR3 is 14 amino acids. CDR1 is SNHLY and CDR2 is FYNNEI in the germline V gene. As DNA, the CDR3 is TGTGCCAGCAGACGGCAGGGTGAGAACACTGAAGCTTTCTTT. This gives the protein CASRRQGENTEAFF.

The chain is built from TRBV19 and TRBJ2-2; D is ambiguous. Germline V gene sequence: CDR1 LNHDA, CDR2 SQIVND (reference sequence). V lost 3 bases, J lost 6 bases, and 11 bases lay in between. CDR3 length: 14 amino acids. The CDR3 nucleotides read TGTGCCAGTAGTATTGGTCCCGCGGCCGGGGAGCTGTTTTTT. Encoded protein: CASSIGPAAGELFF. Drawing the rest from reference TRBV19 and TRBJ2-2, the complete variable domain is DGGITQSPKYLFRKEGQNVTLSCEQNLNHDAMYWYRQDPGQGLRLIYYSQIVNDFQKGDIAEGYSVSREKKESFPLTVTSAQKNPTAFYLCASSIGPAAGELFFGEGSRLTVL.

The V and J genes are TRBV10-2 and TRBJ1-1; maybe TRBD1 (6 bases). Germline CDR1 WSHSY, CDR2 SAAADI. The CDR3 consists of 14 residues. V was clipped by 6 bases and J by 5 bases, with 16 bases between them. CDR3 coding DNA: TGCGCCAGCAGCCAAGGGACAAGGGGTACTGAAGCTTTCTTT. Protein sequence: CASSQGTRGTEAFF.

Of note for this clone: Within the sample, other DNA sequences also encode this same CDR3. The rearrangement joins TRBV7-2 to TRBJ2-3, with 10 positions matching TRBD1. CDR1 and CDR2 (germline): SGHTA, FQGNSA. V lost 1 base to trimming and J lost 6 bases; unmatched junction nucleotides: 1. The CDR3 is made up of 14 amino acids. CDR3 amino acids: CASSLVGQGDTQYF. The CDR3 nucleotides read TGTGCCAGCAGCTTAGTGGGACAGGGGGATACGCAGTATTTT. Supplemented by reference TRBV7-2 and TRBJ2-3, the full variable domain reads GAGVSQSPSNKVTEKGKDVELRCDPISGHTALYWYRQSLGQGLEFLIYFQGNSAPDKSGLPSDRFSAERTGGSVSTLTIQRTQQEDSAVYLCASSLVGQGDTQYFGPGTRLTVL.

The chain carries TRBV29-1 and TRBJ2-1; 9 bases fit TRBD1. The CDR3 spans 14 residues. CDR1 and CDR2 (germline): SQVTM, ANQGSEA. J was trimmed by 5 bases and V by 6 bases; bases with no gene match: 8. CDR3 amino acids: CSVGGQGVNNEQFF. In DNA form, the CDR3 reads TGCAGCGTAGGGGGACAGGGCGTGAACAATGAGCAGTTCTTC.

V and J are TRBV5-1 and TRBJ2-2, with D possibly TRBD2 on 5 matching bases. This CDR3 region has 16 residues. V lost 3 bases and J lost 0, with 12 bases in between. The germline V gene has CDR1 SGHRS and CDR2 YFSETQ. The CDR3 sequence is CASSSPGSSNTGELFF. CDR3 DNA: TGCGCCAGCAGCTCCCCGGGAAGCTCGAACACCGGGGAGCTGTTTTTT.

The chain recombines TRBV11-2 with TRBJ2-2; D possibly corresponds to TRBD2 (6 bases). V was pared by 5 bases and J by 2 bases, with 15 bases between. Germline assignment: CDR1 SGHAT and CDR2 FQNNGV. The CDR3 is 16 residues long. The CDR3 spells CASSTPGLTNTGELFF. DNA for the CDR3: TGTGCCAGCAGCACTCCGGGACTGACTAACACCGGGGAGCTGTTTTTT.

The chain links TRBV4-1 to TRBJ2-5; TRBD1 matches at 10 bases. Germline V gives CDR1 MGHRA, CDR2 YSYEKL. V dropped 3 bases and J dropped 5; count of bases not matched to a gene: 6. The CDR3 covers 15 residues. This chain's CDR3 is CASSQGGTGEETQYF. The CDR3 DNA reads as TGCGCCAGCAGCCAGGGGGGGACAGGGGAGGAGACCCAGTACTTC.

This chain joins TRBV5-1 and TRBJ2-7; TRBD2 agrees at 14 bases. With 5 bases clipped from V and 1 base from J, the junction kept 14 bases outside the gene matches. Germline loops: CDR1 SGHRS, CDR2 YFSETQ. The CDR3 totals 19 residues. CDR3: CASSPEGTSGGAHSYEQYF. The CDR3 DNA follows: TGCGCCAGCAGTCCCGAAGGGACTAGCGGGGGCGCCCATTCCTACGAGCAGTACTTC.

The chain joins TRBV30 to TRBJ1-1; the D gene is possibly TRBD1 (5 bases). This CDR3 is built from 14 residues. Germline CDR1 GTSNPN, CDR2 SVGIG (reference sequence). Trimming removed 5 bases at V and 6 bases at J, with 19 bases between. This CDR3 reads CAWGRQSGGSEAFF. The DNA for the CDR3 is TGTGCCTGGGGCAGACAGTCGGGGGGTTCTGAAGCTTTCTTT. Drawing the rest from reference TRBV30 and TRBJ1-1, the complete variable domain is SQTIHQWPATLVQPVGSPLSLECTVEGTSNPNLYWYRQAAGRGLQLLFYSVGIGQISSEVPQNLSASRPQDRQFILSSKKLLLSDSGFYLCAWGRQSGGSEAFFGQGTRLTVV.

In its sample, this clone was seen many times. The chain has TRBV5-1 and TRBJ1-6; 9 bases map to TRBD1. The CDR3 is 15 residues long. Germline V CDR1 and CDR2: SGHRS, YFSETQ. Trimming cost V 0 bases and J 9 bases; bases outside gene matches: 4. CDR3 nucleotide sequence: TGCGCCAGCAGCTTGGGAGGGACAGGGCGTTCACCCCTCCACTTT. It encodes CASSLGGTGRSPLHF.

The DNA of the CDR3 is TGTGCCAGCAGCTCGCGGGGAGGTTGGGAGCAGTACTTC. Protein product: CASSSRGGWEQYF. This chain links TRBV5-4 with TRBJ2-7; TRBD2 might be the D (6 bases). The CDR3 runs 13 residues. V was clipped by 3 bases and J by 7 bases, with 14 bases between them. Per the germline V gene, CDR1 is SGHNT and CDR2 is YYREEE (reference sequence).

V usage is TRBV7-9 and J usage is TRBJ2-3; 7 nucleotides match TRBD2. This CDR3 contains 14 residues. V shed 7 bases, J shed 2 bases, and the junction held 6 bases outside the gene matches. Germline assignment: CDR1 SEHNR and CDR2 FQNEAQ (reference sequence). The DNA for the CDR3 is TGTGCCAGCATCCCCGGGACTACCACAGATACGCAGTATTTT. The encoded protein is CASIPGTTTDTQYF.

CDR3 DNA sequence: TGTGCCTGGAGTTGGACACAGCTCTCCTACGAGCAGTACTTC. Translated, it gives CAWSWTQLSYEQYF. This chain joins TRBV30 and TRBJ2-7; tentatively, D is TRBD1 (5 bases). The CDR3 runs 14 residues. Trimming left V 2 bases short and J 0 bases short, with 11 bases between. The germline V gene has CDR1 GTSNPN and CDR2 SVGIG (reference sequence).

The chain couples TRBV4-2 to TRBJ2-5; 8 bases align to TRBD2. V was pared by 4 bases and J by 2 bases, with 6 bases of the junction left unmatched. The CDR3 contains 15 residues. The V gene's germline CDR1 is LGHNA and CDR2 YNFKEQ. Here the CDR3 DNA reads TGTGCCAGCAGCCGCCCGGGACTAGATCAAGAGACCCAGTACTTC. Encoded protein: CASSRPGLDQETQYF.

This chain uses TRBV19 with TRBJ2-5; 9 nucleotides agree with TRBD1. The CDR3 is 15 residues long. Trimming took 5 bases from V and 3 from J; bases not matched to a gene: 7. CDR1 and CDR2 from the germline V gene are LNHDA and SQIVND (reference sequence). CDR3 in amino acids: CASSPLGTGKETQYF. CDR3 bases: TGTGCCAGTAGTCCCCTCGGGACAGGGAAAGAGACCCAGTACTTC.

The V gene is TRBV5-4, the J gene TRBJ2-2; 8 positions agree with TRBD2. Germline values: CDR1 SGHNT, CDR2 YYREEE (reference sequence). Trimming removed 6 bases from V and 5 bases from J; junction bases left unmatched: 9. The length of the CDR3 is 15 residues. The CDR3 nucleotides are TGTGCCAGCACCCCCCCCGGACTAGCAACCGGGGAGCTGTTTTTT. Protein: CASTPPGLATGELFF.

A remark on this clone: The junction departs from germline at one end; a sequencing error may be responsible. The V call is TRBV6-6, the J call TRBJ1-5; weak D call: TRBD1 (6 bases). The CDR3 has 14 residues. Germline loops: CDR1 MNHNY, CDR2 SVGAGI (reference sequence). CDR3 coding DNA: TGTGCCAGCAGCTCAGGGGATAGCGATCAGCCCCAGCATTTT. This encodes CASSSGDSDQPQHF.

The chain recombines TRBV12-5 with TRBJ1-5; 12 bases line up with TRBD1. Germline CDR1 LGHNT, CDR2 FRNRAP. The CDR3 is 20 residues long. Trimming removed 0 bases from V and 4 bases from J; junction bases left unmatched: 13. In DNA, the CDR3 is TGTGCTAGTGGTTTGGTTCCCGGGACAGGGGGCTCCCCAGGGAATCAGCCCCAGCATTTT. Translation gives CASGLVPGTGGSPGNQPQHF.